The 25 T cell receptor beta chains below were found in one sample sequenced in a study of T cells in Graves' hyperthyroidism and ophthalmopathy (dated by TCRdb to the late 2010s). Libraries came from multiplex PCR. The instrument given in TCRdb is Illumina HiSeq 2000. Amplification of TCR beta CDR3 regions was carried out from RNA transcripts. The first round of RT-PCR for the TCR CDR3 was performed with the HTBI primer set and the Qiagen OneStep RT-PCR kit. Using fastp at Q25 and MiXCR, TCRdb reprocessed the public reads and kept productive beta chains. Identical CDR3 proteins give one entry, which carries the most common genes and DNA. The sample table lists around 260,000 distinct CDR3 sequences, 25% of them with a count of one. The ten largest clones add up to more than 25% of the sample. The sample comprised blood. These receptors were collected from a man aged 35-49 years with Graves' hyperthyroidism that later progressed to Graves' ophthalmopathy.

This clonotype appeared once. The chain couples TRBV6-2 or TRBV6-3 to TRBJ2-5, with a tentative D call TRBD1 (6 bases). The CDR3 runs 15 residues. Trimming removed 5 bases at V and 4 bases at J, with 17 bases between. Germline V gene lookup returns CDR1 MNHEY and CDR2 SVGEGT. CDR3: CASSLPDRRPETQYF. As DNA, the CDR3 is TGTGCCAGCAGTCTCCCCGACAGGAGACCAGAGACCCAGTACTTC.

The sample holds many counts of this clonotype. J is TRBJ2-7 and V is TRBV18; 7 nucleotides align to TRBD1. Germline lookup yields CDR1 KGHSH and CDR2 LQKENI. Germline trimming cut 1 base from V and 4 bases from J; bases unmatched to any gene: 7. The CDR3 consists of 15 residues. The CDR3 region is CASSPRQGASYEQYF. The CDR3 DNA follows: TGTGCCAGCTCACCACGACAGGGAGCTAGTTACGAGCAGTACTTC.

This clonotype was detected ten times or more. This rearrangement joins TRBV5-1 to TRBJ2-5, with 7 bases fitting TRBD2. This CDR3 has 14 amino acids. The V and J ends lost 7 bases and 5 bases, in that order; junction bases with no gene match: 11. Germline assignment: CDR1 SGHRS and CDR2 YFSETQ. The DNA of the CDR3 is TGCGCCAGCCAAATGATAGCGGGCTGGGAGACCCAGTACTTC. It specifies CASQMIAGWETQYF.

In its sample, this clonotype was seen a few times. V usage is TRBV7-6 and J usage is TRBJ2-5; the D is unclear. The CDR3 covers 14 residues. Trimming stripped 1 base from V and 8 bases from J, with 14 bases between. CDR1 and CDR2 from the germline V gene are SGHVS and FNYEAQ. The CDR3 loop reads CASSLGSVQSTQYF. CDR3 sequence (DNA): TGTGCCAGCAGCTTAGGCAGCGTGCAAAGTACCCAGTACTTC.

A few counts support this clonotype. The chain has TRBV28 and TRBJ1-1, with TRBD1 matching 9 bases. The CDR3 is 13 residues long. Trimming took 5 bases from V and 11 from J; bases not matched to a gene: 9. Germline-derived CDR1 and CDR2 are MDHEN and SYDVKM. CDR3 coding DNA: TGTGCCAGCAGTCTGGACAGGGGAGGTCGCGCTTTCTTT. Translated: CASSLDRGGRAFF.

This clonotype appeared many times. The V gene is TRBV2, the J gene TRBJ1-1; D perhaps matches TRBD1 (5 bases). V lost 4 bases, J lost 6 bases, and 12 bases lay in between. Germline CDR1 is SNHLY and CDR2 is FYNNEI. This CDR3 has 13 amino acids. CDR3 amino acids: CASSATGQAEAFF. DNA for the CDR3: TGTGCCAGCAGTGCCACAGGTCAAGCTGAAGCTTTCTTT. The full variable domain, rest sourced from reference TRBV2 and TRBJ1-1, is EPEVTQTPSHQVTQMGQEVILRCVPISNHLYFYWYRQILGQKVEFLVSFYNNEISEKSEIFDDQFSVERPDGSNFTLKIRSTKLEDSAMYFCASSATGQAEAFFGQGTRLTVV.

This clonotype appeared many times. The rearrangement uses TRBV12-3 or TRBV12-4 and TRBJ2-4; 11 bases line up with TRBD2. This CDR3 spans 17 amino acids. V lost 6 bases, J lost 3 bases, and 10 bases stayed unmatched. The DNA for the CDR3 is TGTGCCAGCAGCGAACTAGCGGGAGATTGGGGCAAAAACATTCAGTACTTC. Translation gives CASSELAGDWGKNIQYF.

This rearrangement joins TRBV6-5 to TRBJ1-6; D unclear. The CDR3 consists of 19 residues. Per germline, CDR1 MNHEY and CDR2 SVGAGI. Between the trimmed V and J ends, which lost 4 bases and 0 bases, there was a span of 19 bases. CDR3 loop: CASSSERPGSPSYNSPLHF. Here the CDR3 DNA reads TGTGCCAGCAGTTCCGAAAGGCCGGGGAGCCCCTCCTATAATTCACCCCTCCACTTT.

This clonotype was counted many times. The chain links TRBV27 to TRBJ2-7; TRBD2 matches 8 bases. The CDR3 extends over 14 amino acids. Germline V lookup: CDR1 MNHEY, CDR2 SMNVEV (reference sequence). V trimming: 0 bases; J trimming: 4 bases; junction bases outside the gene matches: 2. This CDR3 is CASSLSGTSYEQYF. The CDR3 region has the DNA TGTGCCAGCAGTTTATCAGGGACTAGTTACGAGCAGTACTTC.

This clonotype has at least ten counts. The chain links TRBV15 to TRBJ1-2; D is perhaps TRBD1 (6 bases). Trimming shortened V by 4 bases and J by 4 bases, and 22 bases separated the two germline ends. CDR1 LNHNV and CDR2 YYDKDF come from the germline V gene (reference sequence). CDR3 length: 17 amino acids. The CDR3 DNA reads TGTGCCACCAGCACAAGATTTACGCAGGGGATGAGCTATGGCTACACCTTC. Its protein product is CATSTRFTQGMSYGYTF.

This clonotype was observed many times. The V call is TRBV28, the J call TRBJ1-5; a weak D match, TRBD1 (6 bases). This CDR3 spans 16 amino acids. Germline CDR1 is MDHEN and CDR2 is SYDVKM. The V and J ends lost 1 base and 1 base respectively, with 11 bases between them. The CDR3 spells CASSLYRVRSNQPQHF. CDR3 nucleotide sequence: TGTGCCAGCAGTTTATACAGGGTCAGAAGCAATCAGCCCCAGCATTTT.

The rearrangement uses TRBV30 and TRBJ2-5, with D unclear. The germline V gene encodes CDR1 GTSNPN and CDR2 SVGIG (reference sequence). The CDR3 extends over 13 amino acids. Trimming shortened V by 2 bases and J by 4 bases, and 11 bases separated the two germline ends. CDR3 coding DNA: TGTGCCTGGAGTAGGCCCAGTGGAGAGACCCAGTACTTC. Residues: CAWSRPSGETQYF.

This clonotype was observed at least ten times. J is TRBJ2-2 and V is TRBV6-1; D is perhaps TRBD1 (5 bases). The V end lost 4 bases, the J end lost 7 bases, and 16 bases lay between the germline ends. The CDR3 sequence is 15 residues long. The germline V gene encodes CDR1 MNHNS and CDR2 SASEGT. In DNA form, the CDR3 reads TGTGCCAGCAGTGTACAGGCCCTAGATGACGGGGAGCTGTTTTTT. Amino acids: CASSVQALDDGELFF.

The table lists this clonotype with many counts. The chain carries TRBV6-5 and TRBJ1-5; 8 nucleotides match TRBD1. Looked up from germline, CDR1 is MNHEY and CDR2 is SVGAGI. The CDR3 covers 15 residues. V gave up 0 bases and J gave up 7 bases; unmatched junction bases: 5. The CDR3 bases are TGTGCCAGCAGTTACTCCCAGGGGGCTGGCCAGCCCCAGCATTTT. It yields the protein CASSYSQGAGQPQHF.

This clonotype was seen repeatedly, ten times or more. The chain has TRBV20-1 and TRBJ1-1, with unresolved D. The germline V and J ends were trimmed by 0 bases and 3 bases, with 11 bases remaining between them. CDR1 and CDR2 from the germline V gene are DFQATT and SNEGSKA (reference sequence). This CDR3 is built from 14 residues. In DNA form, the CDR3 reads TGCAGTGCTAGAGATTATGGCCTGGACACTGAAGCTTTCTTT. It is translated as CSARDYGLDTEAFF.

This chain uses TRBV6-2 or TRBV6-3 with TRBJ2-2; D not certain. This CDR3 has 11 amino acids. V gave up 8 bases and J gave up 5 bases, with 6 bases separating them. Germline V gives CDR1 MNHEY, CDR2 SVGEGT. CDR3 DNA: TGTGCCAGCTTTTTTACCGGGGAGCTGTTTTTT. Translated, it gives CASFFTGELFF.

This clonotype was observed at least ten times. The CDR3 is CASSSGPTEEQYF. Written as DNA, the CDR3 is TGCGCCAGCAGCTCGGGACCTACTGAGGAGCAGTACTTC. The rearrangement uses TRBV5-1 and TRBJ2-7, with D possibly being TRBD1 or TRBD2 (5 bases each). V was shortened by 3 bases and J by 7 bases, with 14 bases between the two germline ends. Germline CDR1 reads SGHRS; CDR2 reads YFSETQ. This CDR3 contains 13 residues.

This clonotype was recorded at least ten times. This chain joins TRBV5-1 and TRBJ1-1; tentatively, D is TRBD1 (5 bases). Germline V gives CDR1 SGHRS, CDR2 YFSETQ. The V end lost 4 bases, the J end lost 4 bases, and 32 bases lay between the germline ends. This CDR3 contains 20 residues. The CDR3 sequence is CASSPGLDPGADRRRTEAFF. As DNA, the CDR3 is TGCGCCAGCAGCCCGGGATTAGACCCTGGGGCCGACAGACGGCGCACTGAAGCTTTCTTT.

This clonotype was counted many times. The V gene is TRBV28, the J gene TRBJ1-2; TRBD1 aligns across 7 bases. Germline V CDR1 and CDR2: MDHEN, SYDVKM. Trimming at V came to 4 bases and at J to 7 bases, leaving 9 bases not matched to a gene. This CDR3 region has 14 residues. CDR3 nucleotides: TGTGCCAGCAGTTCACAGGGGCCTCGGGGTGGCTACACCTTC. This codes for CASSSQGPRGGYTF.

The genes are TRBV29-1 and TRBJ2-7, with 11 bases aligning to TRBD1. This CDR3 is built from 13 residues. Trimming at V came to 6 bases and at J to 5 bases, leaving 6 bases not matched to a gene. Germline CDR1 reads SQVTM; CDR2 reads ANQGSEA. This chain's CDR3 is CSVAAGQGDEQYF. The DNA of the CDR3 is TGCAGCGTAGCAGCGGGACAGGGGGACGAGCAGTACTTC.

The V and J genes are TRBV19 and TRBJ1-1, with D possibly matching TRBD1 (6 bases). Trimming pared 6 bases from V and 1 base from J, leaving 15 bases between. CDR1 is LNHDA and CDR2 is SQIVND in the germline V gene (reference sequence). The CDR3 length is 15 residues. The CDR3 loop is CASRMAGQQNTEAFF. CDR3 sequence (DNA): TGTGCCAGTAGGATGGCAGGACAGCAGAACACTGAAGCTTTCTTT.

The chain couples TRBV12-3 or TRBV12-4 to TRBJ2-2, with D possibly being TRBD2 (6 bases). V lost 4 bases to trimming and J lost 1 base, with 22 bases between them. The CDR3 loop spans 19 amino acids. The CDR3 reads CASSSSGDWLQKNTGELFF. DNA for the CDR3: TGTGCCAGCAGTTCGTCGGGAGATTGGCTCCAAAAGAACACCGGGGAGCTGTTTTTT.

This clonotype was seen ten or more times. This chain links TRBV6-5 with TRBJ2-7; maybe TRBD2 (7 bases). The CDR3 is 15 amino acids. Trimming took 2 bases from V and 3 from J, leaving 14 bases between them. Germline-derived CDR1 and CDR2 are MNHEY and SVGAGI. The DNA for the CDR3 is TGTGCCAGCAGTTACGCCGGGGGGCGGGACTACGAGCAGTACTTC. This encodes CASSYAGGRDYEQYF.

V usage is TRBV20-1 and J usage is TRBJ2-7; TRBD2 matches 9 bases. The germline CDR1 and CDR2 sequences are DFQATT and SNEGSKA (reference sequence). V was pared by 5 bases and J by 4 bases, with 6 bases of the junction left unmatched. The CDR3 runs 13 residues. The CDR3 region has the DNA TGCAGTGCTTCTCTAGCGGGAACATACGAGCAGTACTTC. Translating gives CSASLAGTYEQYF.

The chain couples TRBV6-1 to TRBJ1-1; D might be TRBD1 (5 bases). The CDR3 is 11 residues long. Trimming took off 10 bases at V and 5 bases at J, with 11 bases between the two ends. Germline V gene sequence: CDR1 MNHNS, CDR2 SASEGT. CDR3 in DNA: TGTGCCACAAAATGGGGGACTGAAGCTTTCTTT. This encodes CATKWGTEAFF.